One and the same sample provided the 15 T cell receptor beta chains below, sequenced in a study of T cells in Graves' hyperthyroidism and ophthalmopathy. TCR beta CDR3 regions were amplified from RNA transcripts. First-round RT-PCR of the TCR CDR3 relied on the HTBI primer set. Via MiXCR, TCRdb re-called the multiplex PCR reads, giving one row per CDR3 protein. The data contain roughly 290,000 distinct CDR3 sequences, 15% to 20% of them seen just once; the ten biggest clones take up 55% to 60%. The source material was blood. The receptors derive from a woman aged 55 to 70 with Graves' ophthalmopathy.

The V and J genes are TRBV24-1 and TRBJ2-3, with 8 bases matching TRBD2. CDR3 length equals 15 residues. V was pared by 0 bases and J by 4 bases, with 2 bases of the junction left unmatched. Germline CDR1 is KGHDR and CDR2 is SFDVKD. This CDR3 reads CATSDLSGSPDTQYF. CDR3 bases: TGTGCCACCAGTGATTTGAGCGGGAGTCCAGATACGCAGTATTTT.

This clonotype was detected ten times or more. The rearrangement uses TRBV7-3 and TRBJ2-3; 11 bases map to TRBD2. Unmatched junction bases numbered 10, after V lost 1 base and J lost 4 bases. Germline V gene data show CDR1 as SGHTA and CDR2 as FQGTGA. The CDR3 runs 18 residues. The CDR3 DNA sequence: TGTGCCAGCAGCTTAAGGGTTACTAGCGGGAGTGGGGCAGATACGCAGTATTTT. This sequence encodes CASSLRVTSGSGADTQYF. The full variable domain, completed using reference TRBV7-3 and TRBJ2-3, is GAGVSQTPSNKVTEKGKYVELRCDPISGHTALYWYRQSLGQGPEFLIYFQGTGAADDSGLPNDRFFAVRPEGSVSTLKIQRTERGDSAVYLCASSLRVTSGSGADTQYFGPGTRLTVL.

In this sample, this clonotype turned up many times. The V call is TRBV12-3 or TRBV12-4, the J call TRBJ1-1; D may be TRBD1 (5 bases). The ends were cut back, 7 bases at V and 5 bases at J, with 17 bases in the middle. This CDR3 contains 14 residues. The DNA of the CDR3 is TGTGCCAGCAAAGGCCCGGGGACGGGAACTGAAGCTTTCTTT. The encoded protein is CASKGPGTGTEAFF.

This clonotype was detected ten times or more. The chain carries TRBV27 and TRBJ2-3, with unresolved D. Germline CDR1 reads MNHEY; CDR2 reads SMNVEV (reference sequence). The CDR3 is made up of 13 amino acids. Trimming stripped 4 bases from V and 5 bases from J, with 10 bases between. The DNA for the CDR3 is TGTGCCAGCAGTTCCCTCCAGGAAGATACGCAGTATTTT. Encoded protein: CASSSLQEDTQYF.

The chain couples TRBV7-2 to TRBJ2-3; a possible D gene is TRBD2 (5 bases). V gave up 1 base and J gave up 0 bases, with 8 bases separating them. This CDR3 comprises 15 residues. Germline CDR1 and CDR2: SGHTA and FQGNSA. This chain's CDR3 is CASSLVATSTDTQYF. The CDR3 region has the DNA TGTGCCAGCAGCTTAGTAGCGACGAGCACAGATACGCAGTATTTT.

This clonotype was picked up a small number of times. The chain is built from TRBV20-1 and TRBJ2-5; a possible D gene is TRBD2 (6 bases). CDR3 size: 16 residues. V shed 0 bases and J shed 7 bases, with 21 bases lying between them. Germline V gene lookup returns CDR1 DFQATT and CDR2 SNEGSKA (reference sequence). The CDR3 DNA follows: TGCAGTGCTAGAGATAGGGCGGGGCTTCTCATCGGGACCCAGTACTTC. Translating gives CSARDRAGLLIGTQYF.

This clonotype was detected ten times or more. The V and J genes are TRBV28 and TRBJ2-2; TRBD2 might be the D (6 bases). The V gene lost 3 bases and the J gene lost 4 bases, with 9 bases spanning the gap. Germline CDR1 and CDR2: MDHEN and SYDVKM. The CDR3 is made up of 14 amino acids. The CDR3 reads CASSFGGSTGELFF. The CDR3 DNA reads TGTGCCAGCAGTTTCGGGGGATCCACCGGGGAGCTGTTTTTT.

This clonotype occurred many times. The chain recombines TRBV7-8 with TRBJ2-7; D uncertain. The V end was cut by 1 base, the J end by 2 bases, with 12 bases between. The CDR3 is 15 residues long. The V gene's germline CDR1 is SGHVS and CDR2 FQNEAQ. CDR3 in DNA: TGTGCCAGCAGCTTAGAGTCTGCTTTTCCCTACGAGCAGTACTTC. Translated: CASSLESAFPYEQYF.

This clonotype occurred many times. V usage is TRBV7-9 and J usage is TRBJ1-1; weak D call: TRBD1 (5 bases). CDR1 is SEHNR and CDR2 is FQNEAQ in the germline V gene (reference sequence). Trimming took 5 bases from V and 4 from J, leaving 23 bases between them. The CDR3 is 17 amino acids. This chain's CDR3 is CASSRFAGKGFGTEAFF. The DNA for the CDR3 is TGTGCCAGCAGCCGATTTGCGGGGAAGGGGTTTGGCACTGAAGCTTTCTTT.

This clonotype was detected a few times. The V call is TRBV4-1, the J call TRBJ1-4; D is unresolved. V was cut by 6 bases and J by 8 bases, with 19 bases left in between. Germline V lookup: CDR1 MGHRA, CDR2 YSYEKL. The CDR3 totals 15 residues. Here the CDR3 DNA reads TGCGCCAGCAGACCCTCGGCCCGCCGTGAAGAAAAACTGTTTTTT. This encodes CASRPSARREEKLFF.

V and J are TRBV20-1 and TRBJ2-1; D is unclear. The V end was cut by 2 bases, the J end by 3 bases, with 17 bases between. The CDR3 loop spans 16 amino acids. Per the germline V gene, CDR1 is DFQATT and CDR2 is SNEGSKA (reference sequence). This CDR3 reads CSARPHGAVSYNEQFF. The CDR3 nucleotides are TGCAGTGCTAGACCCCATGGTGCTGTGAGCTACAATGAGCAGTTCTTC.

The gene calls are TRBV5-5 and TRBJ2-3, with 8 bases aligning to TRBD2. The CDR3 runs 15 residues. The J segment lost 2 bases and the V segment lost 4 bases, leaving 6 bases of the junction unmatched. Germline lookup yields CDR1 SGHKS and CDR2 YYEKEE (reference sequence). For the CDR3, the DNA is TGTGCCAGCAGCCTTAAGCGGGGGCACACAGATACGCAGTATTTT. Protein: CASSLKRGHTDTQYF.

V is TRBV14 and J is TRBJ2-2, with 10 bases that match TRBD2. Trimming at V came to 2 bases and at J to 5 bases, leaving 5 bases not matched to a gene. Germline loops: CDR1 SGHDN, CDR2 FVKESK. The CDR3 has 16 residues. The CDR3 DNA is TGTGCCAGCAGCCAAATTAAGGGACTAGCGACCGGGGAGCTGTTTTTT. It encodes CASSQIKGLATGELFF.

At least ten counts were recorded for this clonotype. The chain links TRBV5-5 to TRBJ2-4; D is perhaps TRBD1 or TRBD2 (5 bases each). Germline CDR1 and CDR2: SGHKS and YYEKEE (reference sequence). Trimming shortened V by 4 bases and J by 7 bases, and 12 bases separated the two germline ends. The CDR3 contains 13 residues. The DNA for the CDR3 is TGTGCCAGCAGCCCAACGGGACGGAACATTCAGTACTTC. Amino acids: CASSPTGRNIQYF.

This clonotype was observed many times. The chain joins TRBV12-3 or TRBV12-4 to TRBJ1-2; D is possibly TRBD1 (5 bases). The CDR3 covers 17 residues. V shed 2 bases and J shed 0 bases, with 16 bases lying between them. CDR3 DNA: TGTGCCAGCAGTTTATCTGTTATCGGGACCTCTAACTATGGCTACACCTTC. Amino acid sequence: CASSLSVIGTSNYGYTF.